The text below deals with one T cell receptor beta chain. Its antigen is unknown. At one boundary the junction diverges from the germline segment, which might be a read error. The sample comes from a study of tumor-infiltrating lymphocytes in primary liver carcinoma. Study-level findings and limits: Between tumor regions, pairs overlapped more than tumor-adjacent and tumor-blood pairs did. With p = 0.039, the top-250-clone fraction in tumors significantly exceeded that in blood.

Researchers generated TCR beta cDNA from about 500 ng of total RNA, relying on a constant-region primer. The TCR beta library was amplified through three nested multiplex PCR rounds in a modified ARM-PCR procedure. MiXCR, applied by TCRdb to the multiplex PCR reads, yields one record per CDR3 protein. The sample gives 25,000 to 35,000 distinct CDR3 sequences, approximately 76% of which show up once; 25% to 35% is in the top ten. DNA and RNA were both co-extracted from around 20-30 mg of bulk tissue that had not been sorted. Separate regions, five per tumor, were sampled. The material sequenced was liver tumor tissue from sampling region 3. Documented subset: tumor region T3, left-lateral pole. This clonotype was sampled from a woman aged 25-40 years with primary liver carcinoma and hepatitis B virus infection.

The CDR3 DNA is TGTGCCAGCAGCCATCGGACAGGCATAGATAGGCAGTATTTT. This gives the protein CASSHRTGIDRQYF. The rearrangement joins TRBV11-3 to TRBJ2-3; 7 bases align to TRBD1. The germline V gene encodes CDR1 SGHNT and CDR2 YENEEA. The CDR3 contains 14 residues.